This paragraph reports one T cell receptor (beta chain). What it binds is not known. The sample is drawn from a study of shared clonotypes between healthy human individuals. TCRdb keeps only in-frame clones here, not all; method: immunoSEQ multiplex PCR. This table has some 490,000 clones, about 72% appearing once. V lost 0 bases and J lost 8; bases outside the gene matches: 17. CDR1 and CDR2 (germline): SGHVS, FQNEAQ. CDR3 length equals 19 residues. Study conclusions and caveats: An anticipated effect of sequencing depth on clonotype sharing among donors was recognized.

Sequences were obtained from PBMCs. The receptor was isolated from a woman between 40 and 50 years old in good health. Some clones in this sample may be carry-over from other donors' samples. The chain joins TRBV7-8 to TRBJ1-4, with TRBD1 matching 8 bases. The CDR3 DNA reads TGTGCCAGCAGCTTAGCCCCGGACAGGGTAAAAGTCGGTTGGGAAAAACTGTTTTTT. Protein product: CASSLAPDRVKVGWEKLFF.